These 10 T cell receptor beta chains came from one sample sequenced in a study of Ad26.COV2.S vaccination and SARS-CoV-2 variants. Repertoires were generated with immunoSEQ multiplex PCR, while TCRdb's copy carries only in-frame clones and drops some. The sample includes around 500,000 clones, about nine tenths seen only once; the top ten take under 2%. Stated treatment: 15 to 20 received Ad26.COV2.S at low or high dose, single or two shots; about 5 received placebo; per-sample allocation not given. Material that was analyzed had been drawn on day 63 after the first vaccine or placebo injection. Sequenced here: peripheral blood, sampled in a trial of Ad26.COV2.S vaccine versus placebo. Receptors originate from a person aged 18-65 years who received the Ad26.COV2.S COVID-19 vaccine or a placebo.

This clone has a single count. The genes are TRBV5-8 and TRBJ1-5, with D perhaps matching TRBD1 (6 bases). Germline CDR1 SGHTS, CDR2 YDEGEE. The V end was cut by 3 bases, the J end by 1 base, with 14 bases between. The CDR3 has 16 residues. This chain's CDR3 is CASSSIQGLSNQPQHF. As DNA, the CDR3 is TGTGCCAGCAGCTCCATACAGGGTCTGAGCAATCAGCCCCAGCATTTT. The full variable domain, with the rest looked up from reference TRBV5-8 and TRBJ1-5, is EAGVTQSPTHLIKTRGQQATLRCSPISGHTSVYWYQQALGLGLQFLLWYDEGEERNRGNFPPRFSGRQFPNYSSELNVNALELEDSALYLCASSSIQGLSNQPQHFGDGTRLSIL.

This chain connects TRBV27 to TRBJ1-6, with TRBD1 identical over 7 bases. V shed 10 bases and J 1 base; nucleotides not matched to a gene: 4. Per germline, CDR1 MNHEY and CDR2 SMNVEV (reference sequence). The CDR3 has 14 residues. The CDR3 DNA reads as TGTGCCACTCGACAGGGATCCTATAATTCACCCCTCCACTTT. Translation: CATRQGSYNSPLHF.

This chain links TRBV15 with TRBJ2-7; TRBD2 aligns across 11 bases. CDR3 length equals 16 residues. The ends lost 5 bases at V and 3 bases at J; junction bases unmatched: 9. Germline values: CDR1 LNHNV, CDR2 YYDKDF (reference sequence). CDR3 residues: CATSGGTSGKYYEQYF. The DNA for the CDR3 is TGTGCCACCAGCGGAGGGACTAGCGGAAAATACTACGAGCAGTACTTC.

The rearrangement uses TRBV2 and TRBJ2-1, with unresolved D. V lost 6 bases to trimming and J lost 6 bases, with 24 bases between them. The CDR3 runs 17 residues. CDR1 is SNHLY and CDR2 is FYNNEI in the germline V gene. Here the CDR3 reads CASRLHPEEYQVNEQFF. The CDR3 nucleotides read TGTGCCAGCAGACTGCACCCCGAGGAGTATCAGGTCAATGAGCAGTTCTTC.

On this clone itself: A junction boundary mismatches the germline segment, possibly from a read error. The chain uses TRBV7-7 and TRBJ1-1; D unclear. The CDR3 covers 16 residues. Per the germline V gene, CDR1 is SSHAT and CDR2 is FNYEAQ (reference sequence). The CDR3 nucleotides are TGTGCTAGCAGCTTAAAGCCCGAGGCGGTGAACACTGAAGCTTTCTTT. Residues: CASSLKPEAVNTEAFF.

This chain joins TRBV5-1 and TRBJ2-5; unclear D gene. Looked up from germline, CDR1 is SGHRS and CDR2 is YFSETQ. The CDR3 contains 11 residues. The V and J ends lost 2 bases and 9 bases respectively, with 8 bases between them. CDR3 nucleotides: TGCGCCAGCAGCTTAGTTGGGGCCCAGTACTTC. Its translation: CASSLVGAQYF.

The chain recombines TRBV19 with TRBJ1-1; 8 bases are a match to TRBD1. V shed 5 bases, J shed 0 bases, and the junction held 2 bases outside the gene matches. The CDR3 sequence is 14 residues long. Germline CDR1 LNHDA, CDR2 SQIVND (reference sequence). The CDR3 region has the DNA TGTGCCAGTAGTTGGGACAGGCTGAACACTGAAGCTTTCTTT. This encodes CASSWDRLNTEAFF.

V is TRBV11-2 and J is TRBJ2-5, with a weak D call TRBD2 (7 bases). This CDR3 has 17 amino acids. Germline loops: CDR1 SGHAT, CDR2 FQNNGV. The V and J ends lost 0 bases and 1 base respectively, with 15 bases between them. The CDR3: CASSLEGWGGFQETQYF. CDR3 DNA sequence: TGTGCCAGCAGCTTAGAGGGTTGGGGGGGCTTCCAAGAGACCCAGTACTTC.

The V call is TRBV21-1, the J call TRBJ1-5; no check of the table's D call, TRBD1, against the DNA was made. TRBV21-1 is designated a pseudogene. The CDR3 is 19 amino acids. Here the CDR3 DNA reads TGTGCCAGCAGCAAAGAAGGGACAGGGGACGGGGGAGGAAATCAGCCCCAGCATTTT. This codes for CASSKEGTGDGGGNQPQHF.

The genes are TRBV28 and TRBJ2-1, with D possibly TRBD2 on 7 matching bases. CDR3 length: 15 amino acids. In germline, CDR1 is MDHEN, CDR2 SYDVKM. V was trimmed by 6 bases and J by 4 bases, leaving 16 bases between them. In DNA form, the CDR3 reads TGTGCCAGCAGCGTAGGGGGGGTCCTGTACAATGAGCAGTTCTTC. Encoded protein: CASSVGGVLYNEQFF.